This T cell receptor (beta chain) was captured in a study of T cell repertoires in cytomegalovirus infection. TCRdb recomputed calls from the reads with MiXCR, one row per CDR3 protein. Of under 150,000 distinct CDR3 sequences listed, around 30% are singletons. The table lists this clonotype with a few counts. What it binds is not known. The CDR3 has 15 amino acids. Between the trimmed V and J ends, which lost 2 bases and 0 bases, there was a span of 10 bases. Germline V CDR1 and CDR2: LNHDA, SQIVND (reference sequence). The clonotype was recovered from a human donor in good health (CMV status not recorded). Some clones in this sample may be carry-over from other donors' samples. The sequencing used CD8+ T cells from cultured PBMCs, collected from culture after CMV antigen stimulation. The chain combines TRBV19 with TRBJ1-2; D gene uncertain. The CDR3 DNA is TGTGCCAGTAGTATACGAGAGACGACTAACTATGGCTACACCTTC. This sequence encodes CASSIRETTNYGYTF.